A selection of T cell receptor beta chains follows, all from one sample in a study of blood T cell repertoires in COVID-19. Some clones are missing from TCRdb's copy, which holds only in-frame ones; the method was immunoSEQ multiplex PCR. Seen here are 320,000 or so clones, roughly 89% observed once, and the top ten hold about 5.2%. Material for sequencing was PBMCs or T cells enriched from blood (not recorded which). The receptor set was obtained from a man between 60 and 75 years old who had recovered from COVID-19. Each CDR3 is given with its conserved first and last residue. The D gene is left open where the match is weak. Clone size is stated in some rows and not others, as once, few, many or a class when expanded.

-	-	TRBV29-1	TRBJ1-4	CSVEDRSTNEKLFF	TGCAGCGTTGAAGACAGATCAACTAATGAAAAACTGTTTTTT
TRBD2	-	TRBV5-1	TRBJ2-3	CASSLWSGGRVGDTQYF	TGCGCCAGCAGCTTGTGGTCCGGCGGGAGAGTCGGAGATACGCAGTATTTT
TRBD2	-	TRBV7-3	TRBJ2-1	CASSLTGLAGVGEQFF	TGTGCCAGCAGCTTAACAGGACTAGCGGGAGTAGGTGAGCAGTTCTTC
TRBD2	-	TRBV10-2	TRBJ2-7	CASAPGTSGSPYEQYF	TGCGCCAGCGCCCCTGGGACTAGCGGGAGCCCCTACGAGCAGTACTTC
-	once	TRBV18	TRBJ2-5	CASSPAGEETQYF	TGTGCCAGCTCACCGGCAGGGGAGGAGACCCAGTACTTC
TRBD1	-	TRBV27	TRBJ1-6	CAIHGGTVLALHF	TGTGCCATCCACGGTGGGACAGTCTTAGCCCTCCACTTT
TRBD2	-	TRBV29-1	TRBJ2-5	CSVSSWGRGGQRETQYF	TGCAGCGTTAGCTCCTGGGGTCGCGGGGGGCAACGGGAGACCCAGTACTTC
TRBD1	-	TRBV7-2	TRBJ1-2	CASSLAHRGRGIYGYTF	TGTGCCAGCAGCTTAGCACACAGGGGGCGTGGGATCTATGGCTACACCTTC
TRBD2	-	TRBV9	TRBJ2-2	CASSVGTSEYTGELFF	TGTGCCAGCAGCGTAGGGACTAGCGAATACACCGGGGAGCTGTTTTTT
TRBD1	-	TRBV6-1	TRBJ1-2	CASSQGTGRGNYGYTF	TGTGCCAGCAGTCAAGGGACAGGGCGGGGAAACTATGGCTACACCTTC
TRBD2	once	TRBV4-2	TRBJ2-7	CASSQDQLAGGFYEQYF	TGTGCCAGCAGCCAAGATCAACTAGCGGGAGGCTTCTACGAGCAGTACTTC